These T cell receptor beta chains were read from a single sample in a study of identical twins. From the 5' RACE reads, TCRdb called clonotypes with MiXCR, one entry per CDR3 protein. Here the sample spans about 150,000 distinct CDR3 sequences, 3% to 4% being singletons. The sequenced sample consisted of memory T cells sorted from blood. The receptors stem from a man aged 18 to 35 in good health. The CDR3 runs from the conserved cysteine through the conserved F or W. D genes are given only for firm matches. Where a row states a size, it is once, few, many or the class of an expanded clone; other rows omit it.

TRBV12-2	TRBJ1-6	.	few	CATSLGSPLHF	TGTGCAACTTCGCTGGGGTCACCCCTCCACTTT
TRBV3-1	TRBJ2-1	TRBD2	many	CASSQHVGTSNEQFF	TGTGCCAGCAGCCAACACGTTGGGACTAGCAATGAGCAGTTCTTC
TRBV14	TRBJ2-1	TRBD2	many	CASSQVAGRSSYNEQFF	TGTGCCAGCAGCCAAGTAGCGGGAAGGAGCTCCTACAATGAGCAGTTCTTC
TRBV20-1	TRBJ1-4	.	many	CSASRSGGEKLFF	TGCAGTGCTAGTCGAAGTGGTGGTGAAAAACTGTTTTTT
TRBV10-3	TRBJ2-1	TRBD1	many	CAIRGGQAGNEQFF	TGTGCCATCAGGGGGGGACAGGCCGGCAATGAGCAGTTCTTC
TRBV30	TRBJ2-1	TRBD2	.	CAWDPTLAGLHNEQFF	TGTGCCTGGGACCCTACTTTGGCGGGACTACACAATGAGCAGTTCTTC
TRBV10-3	TRBJ2-7	.	many	CAISESGEQYF	TGTGCCATCAGTGAGTCCGGCGAGCAGTACTTC
TRBV3-1	TRBJ1-4	.	many	CASSQVAGTNEKLFF	TGTGCCAGCAGCCAAGTGGCCGGGACAAATGAAAAACTGTTTTTT
TRBV20-1	TRBJ1-2	.	many	CSARDREAGYTF	TGCAGTGCTAGAGATCGGGAGGCCGGCTACACCTTC
TRBV28	TRBJ2-7	TRBD1	many	CASRTGTGFIHEQYF	TGTGCCAGCAGGACCGGGACAGGGTTTATACACGAGCAGTACTTC
TRBV28	TRBJ2-7	.	few	CASSFRVYEQYF	TGTGCCAGCAGTTTCCGGGTCTACGAGCAGTACTTC
TRBV7-9	TRBJ1-4	.	many	CASSPGNLVEKLFF	TGTGCCAGCAGCCCCGGGAACTTGGTTGAAAAACTGTTTTTT
TRBV5-1	TRBJ2-5	TRBD1	many	CASSLTGNPQETQYF	TGCGCCAGCAGCCTGACAGGGAACCCTCAAGAGACCCAGTACTTC
TRBV15	TRBJ2-7	TRBD1	many	CATSRDLGTGPYEQYF	TGTGCCACCAGCAGAGATCTTGGGACAGGACCATACGAGCAGTACTTC